These 8 T cell receptor beta chains originate from one sample sequenced in a study of cytomegalovirus exposure and HLA in healthy donors. The PCR contained 60 Vbeta and 13 Jbeta primers. Sequenced by immunoSEQ multiplex PCR; TCRdb stores in-frame clones only, minus some. The sample lists approximately 150,000 clones; approximately 78% were seen once. Specimen: PBMCs. The receptor set was obtained from a female donor in good health and CMV-seronegative.

The chain has TRBV7-9 and TRBJ2-5, with TRBD1 identical over 7 bases. Unmatched junction bases numbered 11, after V lost 4 bases and J lost 9 bases. The CDR3 is 14 amino acids. The germline V gene encodes CDR1 SEHNR and CDR2 FQNEAQ (reference sequence). The chain's CDR3 is CASSSRDSRGAQYF. The DNA for the CDR3 is TGTGCCAGCAGCTCCCGGGACAGCCGTGGGGCCCAGTACTTC.

The rearrangement joins TRBV4-3 to TRBJ2-7, with 7 bases fitting TRBD2. Germline V gene lookup returns CDR1 LGHNA and CDR2 YSLEER. Trimming took 0 bases from V and 6 from J; bases not matched to a gene: 11. CDR3 size: 16 residues. The chain's CDR3 is CASSQDRIAGWAEQYF. As DNA, the CDR3 is TGCGCCAGCAGCCAAGATAGAATAGCGGGCTGGGCCGAGCAGTACTTC.

The V and J genes are TRBV5-4 and TRBJ2-5; 8 nucleotides line up with TRBD1. Germline V gene sequence: CDR1 SGHNT, CDR2 YYREEE (reference sequence). The CDR3 spans 16 residues. Losses at the gene ends were 3 bases for V and 4 bases for J; bases not matched to a gene: 11. CDR3 nucleotide sequence: TGTGCCAGCAGCTACCGCTCAGGGGGCGCGGGAGAGACCCAGTACTTC. Protein sequence: CASSYRSGGAGETQYF.

J is TRBJ2-7 and V is TRBV21-1; the table's D call, TRBD2, was not checked against the DNA. TRBV21-1 is reported as a pseudogene. The CDR3 is made up of 17 amino acids. The CDR3 region is CASSKRLVGRFFYEQYF. The CDR3, as DNA: TGTGCCAGCAGCAAAAGGTTGGTAGGGAGATTCTTCTACGAGCAGTACTTC.

This clone showed up just a few times. The chain has TRBV6-6 and TRBJ2-1, with 7 bases fitting TRBD2. The CDR3 contains 15 residues. J lost 6 bases, V lost 4 bases, and 9 bases had no gene match. The V gene's germline CDR1 is MNHNY and CDR2 SVGAGI (reference sequence). This CDR3 reads CASSSRRGLPNEQFF. For the CDR3, the DNA is TGTGCCAGCAGTTCCCGCCGGGGACTACCCAATGAGCAGTTCTTC.

The rearrangement joins TRBV29-1 to TRBJ2-7, with D perhaps TRBD1 (6 bases). Trimming left V 6 bases short and J 2 bases short, with 14 bases between. The germline gives CDR1 SQVTM, CDR2 ANQGSEA. The CDR3 is made up of 13 amino acids. CDR3 amino acids: CSVRTASPYEQYF. CDR3 DNA sequence: TGCAGCGTGAGGACAGCCTCGCCCTACGAGCAGTACTTC.

This clone appeared a few times. This rearrangement joins TRBV7-3 to TRBJ2-5; 14 nucleotides line up with TRBD2. The CDR3 length is 16 residues. Germline CDR1 and CDR2: SGHTA and FQGTGA. V was pared by 4 bases and J by 4 bases, with 5 bases of the junction left unmatched. CDR3 coding DNA: TGTGCCAGCAGCTCCACGGGACTAGCGGGAGCAGAGACCCAGTACTTC. It specifies CASSSTGLAGAETQYF.

V usage is TRBV25-1 and J usage is TRBJ1-5, with D tentatively TRBD1 (5 bases). This CDR3 spans 12 amino acids. CDR1 and CDR2 (germline): MGHDK, SYGVNS. Trimming stripped 5 bases from V and 5 bases from J, with 7 bases between. CDR3 in amino acids: CASSFRDQPQHF. The DNA for the CDR3 is TGTGCCAGCAGTTTCAGGGATCAGCCCCAGCATTTT. The variable domain in full, with the rest retrieved from reference TRBV25-1 and TRBJ1-5, is EADIYQTPRYLVIGTGKKITLECSQTMGHDKMYWYQQDPGMELHLIHYSYGVNSTEKGDLSSESTVSRIRTEHFPLTLESARPSHTSQYLCASSFRDQPQHFGDGTRLSIL.